This TCR beta chain was found in a study of blood T cell repertoires in COVID-19. Study at large: The cDNA or gDNA used as material had been derived from T cells, B-cell-depleted T cells, or PBMCs.

TCRdb keeps only in-frame clones here, not all; method: immunoSEQ multiplex PCR. The top ten hold 8.8% of the sample, which has under 300,000 clones, around nine tenths seen once. Cohorts were determined from participant-reported clinical history. What the recovered Cohort 3 donors had was two negative PCRs, clearance, or symptom resolution. A single count supports this clone. Between the trimmed V and J ends, which lost 3 bases and 2 bases, there was a span of 16 bases. The CDR3 loop spans 17 amino acids. Germline values: CDR1 SGHTA, CDR2 FQGTGA. Sequenced material: PBMCs or T cells enriched from blood (not recorded which). The V gene is TRBV7-3, the J gene TRBJ1-4, with a possible D match to TRBD1 (5 bases). This receptor was obtained from a man aged 35 to 55 who had recovered from COVID-19. The CDR3 DNA sequence: TGTGCCAGCAGCTTCAGGGTTAGGGTCGAGACTAATGAAAAACTGTTTTTT. Amino acids: CASSFRVRVETNEKLFF.